Listed here is a single T cell receptor (beta chain). From germline, CDR1 is SGHRS and CDR2 YFSETQ. This CDR3 is built from 20 residues. This sample was taken from a study of monozygotic twins with inflammatory bowel disease. Researchers generated cDNA in eight separate reactions per sample. Molecular identifiers with 6-nucleotide sample barcodes were added during cDNA synthesis via template switching. TCRalpha and TCRbeta cDNA went through nested PCRs of approximately 16 and 9 cycles, two in total. TCRdb reworked the 5' RACE reads into one entry per CDR3 protein, no DNA. The listing records approximately 150,000 distinct CDR3 sequences. Isolation of total RNA was performed on whole blood, with no prior T cell sorting.

The TCR comes from a human donor with ulcerative colitis or Crohn's disease, or a healthy co-twin of an affected twin (not recorded which). The genes are TRBV5-1 and TRBJ2-2; TCRdb's D call, TRBD1, is unchecked because there is no DNA. The specimen was blood. The CDR3 reads CASTVELPSYGGVGTGELFF. Looking up the rest from reference TRBV5-1 and TRBJ2-2 gives the full variable domain: KAGVTQTPRYLIKTRGQQVTLSCSPISGHRSVSWYQQTPGQGLQFLFEYFSETQRNKGNFPGRFSGRQFSNSRSEMNVSTLELGDSALYLCASTVELPSYGGVGTGELFFGEGSRLTVL.